This T cell receptor beta chain is drawn from a study of regulatory T cells in long-lasting Graves disease. Findings and limits, study-wide: What was studied was peripheral blood only, and not thyroid tissue. Newly diagnosed Graves' patients had higher TCR diversity than persistent ones. Persistent disease preferred TRBV28, TRBJ1-2 and TRBJ2-5.

This sample's time point: persistent/refractory GD, antithyroid drugs over 5 years with positive TRAb. RNA isolated from PBMCs was used to make the TCR library. As collected, the peripheral blood samples measured approximately 10 milliliters each and went into EDTA tubes. Relying on iRepertoire HTBI primers and Arm-PCR of CDR3 regions, the team built TCR beta libraries. MiXCR was run by TCRdb on the multiplex PCR reads, yielding one entry per CDR3 protein. The sample includes some 450,000 distinct CDR3 sequences, around 20% seen only once; the top ten take about a quarter. Germline V gene sequence: CDR1 SGHTA, CDR2 FQGNSA. The CDR3 is 17 amino acids. V lost 5 bases to trimming and J lost 4 bases, with 21 bases between them. This clonotype was seen more than once but under ten times. Its antigen is not identified.

The V call is TRBV7-2, the J call TRBJ1-5; D is perhaps TRBD1 (6 bases). The clonotype originates from a female donor with Graves disease. This specimen consisted of peripheral blood mononuclear cells (PBMCs), obtained when the disease was refractory, from a patient treated with antithyroid drugs. The CDR3 DNA is TGTGCCAGCAGCACATTTTTGGGGGCAAAAGGGAATCAGCCCCAGCATTTT. Residues: CASSTFLGAKGNQPQHF.